The 3 T cell receptor beta chains listed next were all sequenced from one sample in a study of glioma-infiltrating T cells. Amplification of TCR alpha and beta CDR3 regions from RNA used iRepertoire nested multiplex PCR. TCRdb redid the calling of the multiplex PCR reads with MiXCR, one entry per CDR3 protein. The data show approximately 93,000 distinct CDR3 sequences, with about 37% seen just once and 35% to 45% held by the top ten. Sequencing was done on a sample of glioma tissue, nonneoplastic brain tissue, or PBMCs (not recorded which). These receptors all come from a human donor with low-grade glioma or glioblastoma, undergoing nonglioma brain surgery, or in good health (not recorded which).

This clonotype was detected many times. The rearrangement joins TRBV29-1 to TRBJ2-3, with 9 bases identical to TRBD2. The V segment lost 6 bases and the J segment 3 bases; nucleotides outside the gene matches: 16. In germline, CDR1 is SQVTM, CDR2 ANQGSEA. The CDR3 consists of 17 residues. The CDR3 loop reads CSVPLAGGLVSTDTQYF. The CDR3 DNA follows: TGCAGCGTACCCCTTGCGGGAGGGCTAGTGTCGACAGATACGCAGTATTTT.

This clonotype was found many times. The rearrangement links TRBV4-1 to TRBJ1-1, with 7 bases that match TRBD1. Germline CDR1 is MGHRA and CDR2 is YSYEKL. J gave up 4 bases and V 4 bases, and 3 bases lay outside the gene matches. The CDR3 runs 13 residues. The CDR3 sequence is CASSPQGGTEAFF. The CDR3, as DNA: TGCGCCAGCAGCCCTCAGGGGGGCACTGAAGCTTTCTTT.

This clonotype was observed many times. This chain links TRBV24-1 with TRBJ2-5; D remains unclear. The CDR3 is 13 amino acids. V was cut by 0 bases and J by 5 bases, with 6 bases left in between. From germline, CDR1 is KGHDR and CDR2 SFDVKD. The CDR3 loop is CATSDLDEETQYF. CDR3 nucleotide sequence: TGTGCCACCAGTGATTTGGACGAGGAGACCCAGTACTTC.